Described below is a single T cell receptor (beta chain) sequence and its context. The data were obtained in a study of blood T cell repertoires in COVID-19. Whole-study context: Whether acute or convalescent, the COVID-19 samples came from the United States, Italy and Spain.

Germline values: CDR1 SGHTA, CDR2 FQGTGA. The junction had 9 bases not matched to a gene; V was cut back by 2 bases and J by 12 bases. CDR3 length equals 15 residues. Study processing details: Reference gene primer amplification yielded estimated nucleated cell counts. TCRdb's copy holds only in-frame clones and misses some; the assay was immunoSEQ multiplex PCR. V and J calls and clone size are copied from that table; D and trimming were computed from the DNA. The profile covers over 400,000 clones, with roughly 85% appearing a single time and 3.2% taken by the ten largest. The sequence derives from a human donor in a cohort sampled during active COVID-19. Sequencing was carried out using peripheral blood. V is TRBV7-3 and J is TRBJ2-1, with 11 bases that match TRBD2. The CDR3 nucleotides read TGTGCCAGCAGCTTAGGGACTAGCGGAACTGGAGGGCAGTTCTTC. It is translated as CASSLGTSGTGGQFF.